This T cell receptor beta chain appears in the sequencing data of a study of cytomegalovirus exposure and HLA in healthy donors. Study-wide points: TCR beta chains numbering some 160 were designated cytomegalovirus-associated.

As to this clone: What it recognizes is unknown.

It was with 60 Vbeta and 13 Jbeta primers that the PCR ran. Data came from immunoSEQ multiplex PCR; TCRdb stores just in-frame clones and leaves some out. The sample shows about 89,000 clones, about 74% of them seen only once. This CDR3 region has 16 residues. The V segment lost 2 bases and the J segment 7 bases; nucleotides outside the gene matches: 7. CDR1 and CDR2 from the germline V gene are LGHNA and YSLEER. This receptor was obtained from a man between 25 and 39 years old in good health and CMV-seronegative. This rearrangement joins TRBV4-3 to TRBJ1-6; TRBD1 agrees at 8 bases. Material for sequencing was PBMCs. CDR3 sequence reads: CASSQRGGQGNSPLHF. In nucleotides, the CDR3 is TGCGCCAGCAGCCAAAGGGGAGGACAGGGAAATTCACCCCTCCACTTT.